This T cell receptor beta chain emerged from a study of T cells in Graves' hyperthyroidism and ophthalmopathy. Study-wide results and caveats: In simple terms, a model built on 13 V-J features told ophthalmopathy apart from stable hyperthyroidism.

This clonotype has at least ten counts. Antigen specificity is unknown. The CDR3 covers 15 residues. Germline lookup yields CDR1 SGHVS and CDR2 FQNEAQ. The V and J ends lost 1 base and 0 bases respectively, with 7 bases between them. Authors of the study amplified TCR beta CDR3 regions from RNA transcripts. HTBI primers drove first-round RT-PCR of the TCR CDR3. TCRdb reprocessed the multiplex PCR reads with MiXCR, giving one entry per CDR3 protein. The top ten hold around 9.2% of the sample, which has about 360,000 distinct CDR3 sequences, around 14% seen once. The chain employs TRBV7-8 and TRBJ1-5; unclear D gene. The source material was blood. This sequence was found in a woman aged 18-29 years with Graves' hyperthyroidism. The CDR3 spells CASSLEGLSNQPQHF. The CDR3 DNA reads TGTGCCAGCAGCTTAGAAGGGCTTAGCAATCAGCCCCAGCATTTT.